A single sample gave rise to the 30 T cell receptor beta chains below, sequenced in a study of cytomegalovirus exposure and HLA in healthy donors. The PCR used 60 Vbeta and 13 Jbeta primers. Clones were read by immunoSEQ multiplex PCR, and TCRdb kept only the in-frame ones, dropping some. The sample yields 100,000 to 150,000 clones, roughly 80% seen once. Sequencing input: PBMCs. The receptors derive from a man aged 30 to 45 in good health and CMV-seropositive.

The chain is built from TRBV5-1 and TRBJ2-5, with TRBD2 matching 7 bases. J gave up 0 bases and V 0 bases, and 5 bases lay outside the gene matches. The CDR3 has 16 residues. Germline V CDR1 and CDR2: SGHRS, YFSETQ. The CDR3 bases are TGCGCCAGCAGCTTGGGAGGGACTACAGACCAAGAGACCCAGTACTTC. Encoded protein: CASSLGGTTDQETQYF.

This sequence joins TRBV4-2 and TRBJ2-7; no reliable D call. CDR3 size: 12 residues. Trimming left V 4 bases short and J 0 bases short, with 4 bases between. The germline CDR1 and CDR2 sequences are LGHNA and YNFKEQ. CDR3 sequence (DNA): TGTGCCAGCAGCCCTAGCTCCTACGAGCAGTACTTC. The encoded protein is CASSPSSYEQYF.

This chain connects TRBV7-2 to TRBJ1-1; the D gene is possibly TRBD1 (5 bases). The V end was cut by 2 bases, the J end by 5 bases, with 15 bases between. CDR1 and CDR2 (germline): SGHTA, FQGNSA. This CDR3 region has 15 residues. CDR3 in amino acids: CASSLYGGGGTEAFF. The CDR3 DNA follows: TGTGCCAGCAGCTTATATGGAGGCGGGGGGACTGAAGCTTTCTTT.

V and J are TRBV28 and TRBJ1-1; D is unresolved. Trimming took off 1 base at V and 1 base at J, with 4 bases between the two ends. In germline, CDR1 is MDHEN, CDR2 SYDVKM. The CDR3 extends over 13 amino acids. CDR3 bases: TGTGCCAGCAGTTTATCAGGGAACACTGAAGCTTTCTTT. It specifies CASSLSGNTEAFF.

V and J are TRBV6-5 and TRBJ2-7, with D maybe TRBD1 (5 bases). The V end was cut by 6 bases, the J end by 6 bases, with 12 bases between. CDR3 length equals 12 residues. Germline V lookup: CDR1 MNHEY, CDR2 SVGAGI. CDR3 DNA sequence: TGTGCCAGCAGCCCCGGTAGGGGCGAGCAGTACTTC. Translated: CASSPGRGEQYF.

Here the CDR3 reads CASSQVAGGVTDTQYF. The DNA for the CDR3 is TGCGCCAGCAGCCAAGTTGCGGGGGGAGTTACAGATACGCAGTATTTT. The chain recombines TRBV4-1 with TRBJ2-3; 8 bases line up with TRBD2. Per the germline V gene, CDR1 is MGHRA and CDR2 is YSYEKL. The CDR3 is 16 residues long. Unmatched junction bases numbered 6, after V lost 1 base and J lost 3 bases.

J is TRBJ1-1 and V is TRBV5-1; 7 bases align to TRBD1. Germline CDR1 and CDR2: SGHRS and YFSETQ. This CDR3 region has 15 residues. The J segment lost 1 base and the V segment lost 1 base, leaving 4 bases of the junction unmatched. The CDR3 loop is CASSLTGAGNTEAFF. The CDR3 DNA is TGCGCCAGCAGCTTGACAGGGGCCGGGAACACTGAAGCTTTCTTT.

The rearrangement links TRBV6-5 to TRBJ2-7; 10 positions agree with TRBD1. The germline V gene encodes CDR1 MNHEY and CDR2 SVGAGI. V lost 0 bases, J lost 4 bases, and 3 bases stayed unmatched. The CDR3 loop spans 15 amino acids. CDR3 protein: CASSYSPDRGYEQYF. CDR3 DNA sequence: TGTGCCAGCAGTTACTCTCCGGACAGGGGGTACGAGCAGTACTTC.

The gene calls are TRBV30 and TRBJ1-2; TRBD1 aligns across 7 bases. V shed 7 bases, J shed 2 bases, and the junction held 7 bases outside the gene matches. The germline V gene encodes CDR1 GTSNPN and CDR2 SVGIG (reference sequence). The CDR3 sequence is 13 residues long. CDR3 coding DNA: TGTGCCTACCGAACAGGGGTGAACTATGGCTACACCTTC. Amino acids: CAYRTGVNYGYTF.

The J gene is TRBJ1-1, the V gene TRBV6-5; tentatively, D is TRBD1 (5 bases). Germline V gives CDR1 MNHEY, CDR2 SVGAGI. Trimming pared 7 bases from V and 8 bases from J, leaving 17 bases between. The CDR3 runs to 13 residues. CDR3: CASNTSPSGEAFF. DNA for the CDR3: TGTGCCAGCAATACCTCCCCATCAGGGGAAGCTTTCTTT.

The gene calls are TRBV6-5 and TRBJ2-7, with unresolved D. CDR1 and CDR2 (germline): MNHEY, SVGAGI. Deletions cut 2 bases from V and 0 bases from J, with 5 bases between. This CDR3 has 13 amino acids. This chain's CDR3 is CASSYKSSYEQYF. The DNA of the CDR3 is TGTGCCAGCAGTTACAAGAGCTCCTACGAGCAGTACTTC.

The rearrangement joins TRBV27 to TRBJ2-7; weak D call: TRBD2 (5 bases). Germline CDR1 reads MNHEY; CDR2 reads SMNVEV (reference sequence). CDR3 size: 14 residues. Trimming cost V 5 bases and J 2 bases, with 13 bases left between them. For the CDR3, the DNA is TGTGCCAGCAGTCCTCGCGGGTTAGCCTACGAGCAGTACTTC. Its protein product is CASSPRGLAYEQYF.

This clone was seen just once. The V and J genes are TRBV19 and TRBJ1-1; possible D gene TRBD1, 6 bases. CDR1 LNHDA and CDR2 SQIVND come from the germline V gene (reference sequence). This CDR3 region has 13 residues. The V gene lost 3 bases and the J gene lost 7 bases, with 12 bases spanning the gap. CDR3 protein: CASSIPQGHEAFF. The CDR3 nucleotides are TGTGCCAGTAGTATTCCACAGGGCCATGAAGCTTTCTTT.

The V call is TRBV2, the J call TRBJ1-2; no clear D. Germline V gives CDR1 SNHLY, CDR2 FYNNEI. The CDR3 runs to 15 residues. V lost 6 bases and J lost 3, with 17 bases in between. CDR3 protein: CASSPDPHADYGYTF. Here the CDR3 DNA reads TGTGCCAGCAGCCCAGATCCCCACGCAGACTATGGCTACACCTTC.

This clone has a handful of counts. The chain carries TRBV9 and TRBJ2-7; 12 bases fit TRBD2. Looked up from germline, CDR1 is SGDLS and CDR2 is YYNGEE. With V trimmed by 1 base and J by 2 bases, 1 base remained unmatched. CDR3 length equals 15 residues. The DNA for the CDR3 is TGTGCCAGCAGCGTAACTAGCGGGGGGACCTACGAGCAGTACTTC. Its translation is CASSVTSGGTYEQYF.

The J gene is TRBJ2-3, the V gene TRBV9; D is possibly TRBD2 (6 bases). Trimming removed 3 bases from V and 6 bases from J, with 14 bases in between. This CDR3 has 14 residues. The germline CDR1 and CDR2 sequences are SGDLS and YYNGEE. CDR3 nucleotides: TGTGCCAGCAGCGCCAGGAGGGGTGAGGATACGCAGTATTTT. Encoded protein: CASSARRGEDTQYF.

Notes on this clone: At the DNA level, this CDR3 is encoded by other sequences in the same sample as well. This chain connects TRBV9 to TRBJ1-5, with D hard to call. Germline CDR1 reads SGDLS; CDR2 reads YYNGEE. V shed 0 bases and J shed 1 base, with 8 bases lying between them. This CDR3 spans 15 amino acids. This CDR3 is CASSVGSGSNQPQHF. Here the CDR3 DNA reads TGTGCCAGCAGCGTAGGCTCGGGGAGCAATCAGCCCCAGCATTTT.

The genes are TRBV25-1 and TRBJ1-6; D is uncertain. The CDR3 has 14 amino acids. The V end lost 6 bases, the J end lost 0 bases, and 6 bases lay between the germline ends. Germline assignment: CDR1 MGHDK and CDR2 SYGVNS. The chain's CDR3 is CASRLSSYNSPLHF. In DNA form, the CDR3 reads TGTGCCAGCAGACTTAGCTCCTATAATTCACCCCTCCACTTT.

This rearrangement joins TRBV6-6 to TRBJ2-3; TRBD2 matches 8 bases. The CDR3 consists of 14 residues. J gave up 1 base and V 6 bases, and 3 bases lay outside the gene matches. CDR1 is MNHNY and CDR2 is SVGAGI in the germline V gene (reference sequence). The CDR3 region is CASRRGGRTDTQYF. The CDR3 nucleotides are TGTGCCAGCAGGCGCGGGGGGCGCACAGATACGCAGTATTTT.

The chain combines TRBV6-1 with TRBJ1-5; a possible D gene is TRBD1 (5 bases). V was trimmed by 8 bases and J by 4 bases, leaving 12 bases between them. From germline, CDR1 is MNHNS and CDR2 SASEGT. The CDR3 totals 13 residues. The chain's CDR3 is CASQIGANQPQHF. The CDR3 DNA follows: TGTGCCAGCCAAATAGGGGCTAATCAGCCCCAGCATTTT.

This clone showed up just a few times. CDR3: CAWSPRGKAYNEQFF. The CDR3 bases are TGTGCCTGGAGCCCCCGGGGTAAGGCCTACAATGAGCAGTTCTTC. The V gene is TRBV30, the J gene TRBJ2-1, with D perhaps TRBD2 (5 bases). Trimming removed 3 bases at V and 2 bases at J, with 14 bases between. Germline values: CDR1 GTSNPN, CDR2 SVGIG (reference sequence). CDR3 length: 15 residues.

The genes are TRBV10-3 and TRBJ2-3, with TRBD1 matching over 8 bases. CDR1 is ENHRY and CDR2 is SYGVKD in the germline V gene. The CDR3 loop spans 16 amino acids. V lost 4 bases to trimming and J lost 2 bases; unmatched junction nucleotides: 8. The CDR3: CAISGATGVLTDTQYF. CDR3 coding DNA: TGTGCCATCAGTGGGGCGACAGGGGTTCTCACAGATACGCAGTATTTT.

The gene calls are TRBV19 and TRBJ1-2; 7 bases align to TRBD1. Losses at the gene ends were 7 bases for V and 4 bases for J; bases not matched to a gene: 12. Germline V gene lookup returns CDR1 LNHDA and CDR2 SQIVND (reference sequence). The CDR3 totals 15 residues. The CDR3 coding sequence is TGTGCCAGTACCGATACTCACCGGGACAGCTATGGCTACACCTTC. Amino acid sequence: CASTDTHRDSYGYTF.

V is TRBV5-6 and J is TRBJ1-1; possibly TRBD1 for D (5 bases). CDR1 and CDR2 from the germline V gene are SGHDT and YYEEEE. CDR3 length: 15 residues. The germline V and J ends were trimmed by 0 bases and 1 base, with 10 bases remaining between them. The CDR3 region is CASSLGGGANTEAFF. The DNA of the CDR3 is TGTGCCAGCAGCTTGGGTGGAGGGGCGAACACTGAAGCTTTCTTT. The whole variable domain, filled in from reference TRBV5-6 and TRBJ1-1, reads DAGVTQSPTHLIKTRGQQVTLRCSPKSGHDTVSWYQQALGQGPQFIFQYYEEEERQRGNFPDRFSGHQFPNYSSELNVNALLLGDSALYLCASSLGGGANTEAFFGQGTRLTVV.

The chain couples TRBV5-1 to TRBJ2-7; 8 bases agree with TRBD1. The CDR3 spans 14 residues. The junction had 4 bases not matched to a gene; V was cut back by 2 bases and J by 3 bases. Germline assignment: CDR1 SGHRS and CDR2 YFSETQ. The CDR3 DNA reads as TGCGCCAGCAGCTTAAGGACAGGGCACTACGAGCAGTACTTC. It codes for CASSLRTGHYEQYF.

This sequence joins TRBV7-2 and TRBJ1-6; D gene ambiguous. V was trimmed by 2 bases and J by 8 bases, leaving 19 bases between them. In germline, CDR1 is SGHTA, CDR2 FQGNSA. The CDR3 consists of 17 residues. The CDR3 region is CASSLRTYQEIDSPLHF. DNA of the CDR3: TGTGCCAGCAGCTTAAGAACCTACCAAGAAATAGATTCACCCCTCCACTTT.

In this sample, this clone turned up a few times. The chain recombines TRBV9 with TRBJ1-2, with 8 bases fitting TRBD1. The junction had 14 bases not matched to a gene; V was cut back by 5 bases and J by 8 bases. CDR1 and CDR2 (germline): SGDLS, YYNGEE. The CDR3 totals 15 residues. The CDR3 sequence is CASSAPGGSIMGYTF. The CDR3 DNA sequence: TGTGCCAGCAGTGCCCCAGGGGGCTCTATAATGGGCTACACCTTC.

V usage is TRBV4-1 and J usage is TRBJ2-3; 15 bases map to TRBD2. V lost 4 bases to trimming and J lost 5 bases; unmatched junction nucleotides: 4. CDR3 length: 16 amino acids. Germline CDR1 and CDR2: MGHRA and YSYEKL. The CDR3 here is CASSPGLAGGLDTQYF. The DNA for the CDR3 is TGCGCCAGCAGCCCGGGACTAGCGGGGGGTTTAGATACGCAGTATTTT.

The chain has TRBV6-6 and TRBJ1-2; possibly TRBD1 for D (5 bases). Trimming shortened V by 5 bases and J by 3 bases, and 7 bases separated the two germline ends. Germline loops: CDR1 MNHNY, CDR2 SVGAGI (reference sequence). The CDR3 extends over 12 amino acids. CDR3 amino acids: CASSETDYGYTF. In nucleotides, the CDR3 is TGTGCCAGCAGTGAGACAGACTATGGCTACACCTTC.

This chain links TRBV9 with TRBJ2-3; 14 bases are shared with TRBD2. The CDR3 has 16 residues. CDR1 is SGDLS, CDR2 YYNGEE, per germline. Trimming removed 3 bases from V and 4 bases from J; junction bases left unmatched: 4. The CDR3: CASSGQTSGGADTQYF. In DNA form, the CDR3 reads TGTGCCAGCAGCGGCCAGACTAGCGGGGGGGCAGATACGCAGTATTTT.